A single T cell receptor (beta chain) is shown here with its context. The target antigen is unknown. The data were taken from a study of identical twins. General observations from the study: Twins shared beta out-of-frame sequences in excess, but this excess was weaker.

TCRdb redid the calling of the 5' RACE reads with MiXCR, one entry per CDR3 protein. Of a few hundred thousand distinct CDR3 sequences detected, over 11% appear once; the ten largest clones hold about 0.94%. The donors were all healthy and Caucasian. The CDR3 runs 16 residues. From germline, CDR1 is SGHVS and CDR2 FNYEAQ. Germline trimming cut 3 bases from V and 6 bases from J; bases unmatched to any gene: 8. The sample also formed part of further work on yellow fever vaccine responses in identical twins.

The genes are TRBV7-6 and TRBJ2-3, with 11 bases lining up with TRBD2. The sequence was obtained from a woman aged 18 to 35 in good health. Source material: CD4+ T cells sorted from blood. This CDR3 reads CASSLGTSGSLDTQYF. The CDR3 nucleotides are TGTGCCAGCAGCTTGGGGACTAGCGGTTCTTTGGATACGCAGTATTTT.